This T cell receptor beta chain comes out of a study of blood T cell repertoires in COVID-19. The CDR3 contains 12 residues. Germline assignment: CDR1 SGHAT and CDR2 FQNNGV. V gave up 0 bases and J gave up 7 bases, with 6 bases separating them. Profiling relied on immunoSEQ multiplex PCR, and the TCRdb table lists in-frame clones only, not all of them. The sample lists around 300,000 clones; roughly 90% were seen once. J is TRBJ1-1 and V is TRBV11-2; D is unresolved. The material sequenced was PBMCs or T cells enriched from blood (not recorded which). The TCR comes from a woman aged 30 to 39 who had recovered from COVID-19. CDR3 residues: CASSLEGVEAFF. Written as DNA, the CDR3 is TGTGCCAGCAGCTTAGAGGGCGTTGAAGCTTTCTTT.